Detailed here is one TCR beta chain. The sample comes from a study of T cell changes during pregnancy in multiple sclerosis. Using immunoSEQ multiplex PCR, the repertoire was profiled, and TCRdb retains in-frame clones only, with some absent. The data hold 55,000 or so clones, with over 80% observed a single time. Germline CDR1 LGHNA, CDR2 YSLEER. The CDR3 has 17 amino acids. The V and J ends lost 7 bases and 0 bases respectively, with 21 bases between them. The sequences come from CD4+ T cells from peripheral blood mononuclear cells, collected in the first trimester of pregnancy. The origin of this receptor is a female donor with multiple sclerosis, enrolled in a pregnancy study. V is TRBV4-3 and J is TRBJ1-2; D possibly corresponds to TRBD1 (5 bases). This CDR3 is CASILGAGPQSNYGYTF. The CDR3 DNA is TGCGCCAGCATCCTAGGGGCAGGGCCACAATCTAACTATGGCTACACCTTC.